The clone carrying this T cell receptor (beta chain) occurred many times. Antigen unknown. The source of the sample is a study of T cells after yellow fever vaccination. Template-switching 5'RACE yielded the TCR cDNA; a universal primer site and UMIs were added in the process. Via MiXCR, TCRdb re-called the 5' RACE reads, giving one row per CDR3 protein. The sample records under 300,000 distinct CDR3 sequences, roughly 7.2% being singletons. Trimming left V 3 bases short and J 0 bases short, with 15 bases between. From germline, CDR1 is DFQATT and CDR2 SNEGSKA (reference sequence). CDR3 size: 16 residues. Study-wide findings and caveats: Booster sampling recovered most clones from primary vaccination (under 98% CD4, just over 85% CD8). FACS-sorted repertoires might harbor abundant contaminating clonotypes from the bulk population.

The clonotype comes from a young man who received the YFV17D yellow fever vaccine. V and J are TRBV20-1 and TRBJ1-3, with a possible D match to TRBD1 (6 bases). This sample comprised CD4+ T cells sorted from PBMCs, obtained 15 days after the yellow fever booster vaccination. The CDR3 region is CSARSGGQSSGNTIYF. For the CDR3, the DNA is TGCAGTGCTAGGTCTGGCGGACAGTCCTCTGGAAACACCATATATTTT.